This TCR beta chain originates from a study of a mutant IDH1 vaccine in newly diagnosed glioma. Background on the study: Investigators started vaccination 4-6 weeks after radiotherapy alone, or with temozolomide cycles. Patients under treatment included 62.5% males and approximately 38% females and had a mean age of approximately 40 years. Study results and limitations: Apparently unrelated to pseudoprogression were changes in the top peripheral T cell clonotypes.

As for this clone: Its antigen is undetermined.

The time point here: week 35, safety follow-up. Each vaccine dose was 300 ug of mutant IDH1 20-mer peptide, with topical imiquimod. Across weeks 1, 3, 5, 7, 11, 15, 19 and 23, patients received a vaccination each time, eight in all. Profiled with immunoSEQ multiplex PCR; TCRdb holds only in-frame clones, not every one. Counted here are 60,000 or so clones, 84% occurring once; the ten biggest clones make up around 4.6%. V dropped 8 bases and J dropped 1; count of bases not matched to a gene: 3. The CDR3 is 14 amino acids. CDR1 is SEHNR and CDR2 is FQNEAQ in the germline V gene (reference sequence). The origin of this receptor is a young man with glioma. The starting material was PBMCs, obtained from a glioma patient whose treatment included an IDH1 peptide vaccine. The V gene is TRBV7-9, the J gene TRBJ2-3; TRBD2 matches 10 bases. CDR3 residues: CASELAGGTDTQYF. The CDR3 DNA is TGTGCCAGCGAGCTAGCGGGGGGCACAGATACGCAGTATTTT.